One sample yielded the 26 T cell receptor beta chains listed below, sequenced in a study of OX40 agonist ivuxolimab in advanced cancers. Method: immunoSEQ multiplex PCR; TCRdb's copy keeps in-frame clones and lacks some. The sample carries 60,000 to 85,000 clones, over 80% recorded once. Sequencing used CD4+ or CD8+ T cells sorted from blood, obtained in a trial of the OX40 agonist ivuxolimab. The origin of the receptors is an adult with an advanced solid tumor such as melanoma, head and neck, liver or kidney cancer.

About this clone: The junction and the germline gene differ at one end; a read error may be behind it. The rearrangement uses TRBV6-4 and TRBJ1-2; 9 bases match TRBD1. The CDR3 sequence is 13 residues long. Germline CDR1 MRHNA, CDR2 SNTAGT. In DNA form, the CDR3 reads TGTGCCAGCGGTGATGGACAGGGGAATGACTACACCTTC. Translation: CASGDGQGNDYTF.

CDR3 DNA: TGTGCCAGTAGTATTTCCGGACAGGGGTCGAACTATGGCTACACCTTC. Translated, it gives CASSISGQGSNYGYTF. This chain links TRBV19 with TRBJ1-2; the match to TRBD1 covers 9 bases. Losses at the gene ends were 3 bases for V and 2 bases for J; bases not matched to a gene: 7. The V gene's germline CDR1 is LNHDA and CDR2 SQIVND (reference sequence). CDR3 length equals 16 residues. The variable domain in full, with the rest retrieved from reference TRBV19 and TRBJ1-2, is DGGITQSPKYLFRKEGQNVTLSCEQNLNHDAMYWYRQDPGQGLRLIYYSQIVNDFQKGDIAEGYSVSREKKESFPLTVTSAQKNPTAFYLCASSISGQGSNYGYTFGSGTRLTVV.

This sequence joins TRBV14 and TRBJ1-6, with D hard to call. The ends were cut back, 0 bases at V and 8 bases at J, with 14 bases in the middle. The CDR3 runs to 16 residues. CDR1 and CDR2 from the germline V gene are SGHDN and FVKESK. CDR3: CASSQDPTGYYSPLHF. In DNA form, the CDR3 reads TGTGCCAGCAGCCAAGACCCCACGGGATACTATTCACCCCTCCACTTT.

As DNA, the CDR3 is TGTGCTAGTGGTTTGGGAGGTAGCGGGGGGGGAGATACGCAGTATTTT. Its translation is CASGLGGSGGGDTQYF. The rearrangement uses TRBV12-5 and TRBJ2-3, with 11 bases fitting TRBD2. V lost 1 base, J lost 5 bases, and 5 bases stayed unmatched. CDR1 LGHNT and CDR2 FRNRAP come from the germline V gene. The CDR3 totals 16 residues.

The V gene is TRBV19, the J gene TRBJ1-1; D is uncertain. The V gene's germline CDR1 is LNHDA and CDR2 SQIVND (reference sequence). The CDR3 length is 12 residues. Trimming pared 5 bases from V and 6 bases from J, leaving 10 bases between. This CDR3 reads CASSPQSPEAFF. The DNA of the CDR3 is TGTGCCAGTAGTCCCCAGTCCCCTGAAGCTTTCTTT.

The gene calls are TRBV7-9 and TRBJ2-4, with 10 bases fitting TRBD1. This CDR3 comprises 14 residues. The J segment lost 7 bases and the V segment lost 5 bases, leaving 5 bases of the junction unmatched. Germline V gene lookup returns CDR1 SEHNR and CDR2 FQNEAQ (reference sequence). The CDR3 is CASSGGTGENIQYF. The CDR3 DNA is TGTGCCAGCAGCGGTGGGACAGGGGAGAACATTCAGTACTTC. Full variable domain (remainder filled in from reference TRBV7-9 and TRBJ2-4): DTGVSQNPRHKITKRGQNVTFRCDPISEHNRLYWYRQTLGQGPEFLTYFQNEAQLEKSRLLSDRFSAERPKGSFSTLEIQRTEQGDSAMYLCASSGGTGENIQYFGAGTRLSVL.

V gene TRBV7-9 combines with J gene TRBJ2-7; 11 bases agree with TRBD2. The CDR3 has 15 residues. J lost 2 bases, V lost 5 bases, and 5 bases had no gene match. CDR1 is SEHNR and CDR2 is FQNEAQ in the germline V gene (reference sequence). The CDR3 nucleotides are TGTGCCAGCAGCCCCACTAGCGGGGGAACCTACGAGCAGTACTTC. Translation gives CASSPTSGGTYEQYF.

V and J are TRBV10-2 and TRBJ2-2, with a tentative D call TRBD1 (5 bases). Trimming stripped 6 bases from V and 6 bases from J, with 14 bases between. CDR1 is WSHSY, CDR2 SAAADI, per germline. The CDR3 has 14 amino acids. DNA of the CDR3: TGCGCCAGCAGGGGGCATCAGGGCCCCGGGGAGCTGTTTTTT. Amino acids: CASRGHQGPGELFF.

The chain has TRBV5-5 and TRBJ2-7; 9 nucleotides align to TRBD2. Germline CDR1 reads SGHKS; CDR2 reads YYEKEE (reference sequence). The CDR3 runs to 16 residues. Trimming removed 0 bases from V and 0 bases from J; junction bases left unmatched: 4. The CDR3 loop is CASSLELAGNSYEQYF. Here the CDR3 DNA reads TGTGCCAGCAGCTTGGAGCTAGCGGGGAACTCCTACGAGCAGTACTTC.

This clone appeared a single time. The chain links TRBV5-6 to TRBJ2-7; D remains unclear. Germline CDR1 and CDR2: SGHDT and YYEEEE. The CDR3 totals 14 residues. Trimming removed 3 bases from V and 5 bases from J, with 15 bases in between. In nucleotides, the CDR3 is TGTGCCAGCAGCTCTACCCAGGTGGTCCACGAGCAGTACTTC. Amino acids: CASSSTQVVHEQYF.

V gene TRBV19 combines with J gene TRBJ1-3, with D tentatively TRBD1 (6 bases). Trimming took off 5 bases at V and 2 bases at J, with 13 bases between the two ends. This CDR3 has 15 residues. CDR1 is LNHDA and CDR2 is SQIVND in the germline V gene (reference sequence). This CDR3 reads CASSDWGAPGNTIYF. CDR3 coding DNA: TGTGCCAGTAGTGATTGGGGGGCGCCTGGAAACACCATATATTTT.

The CDR3 spells CASSAGGNYNEQFF. In DNA, the CDR3 is TGTGCCAGCAGTGCCGGGGGGAACTACAATGAGCAGTTCTTC. The V and J genes are TRBV7-6 and TRBJ2-1; TRBD2 matches 7 bases. Germline V gene lookup returns CDR1 SGHVS and CDR2 FNYEAQ. There are 14 residues in the CDR3. J lost 3 bases, V lost 6 bases, and 5 bases had no gene match.

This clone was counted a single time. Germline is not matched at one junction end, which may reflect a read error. CDR3: CASSLVSVGDMQYF. The CDR3 DNA sequence: TGCGCCAGCAGCTTGGTAAGCGTGGGAGATATGCAGTATTTT. This rearrangement joins TRBV5-1 to TRBJ2-3, with a weak D call TRBD2 (5 bases). CDR1 and CDR2 from the germline V gene are SGHRS and YFSETQ. CDR3 length: 14 residues. Complete variable domain (other parts from reference TRBV5-1 and TRBJ2-3): KAGVTQTPRYLIKTRGQQVTLSCSPISGHRSVSWYQQTPGQGLQFLFEYFSETQRNKGNFPGRFSGRQFSNSRSEMNVSTLELGDSALYLCASSLVSVGDMQYFGPGTRLTVL.

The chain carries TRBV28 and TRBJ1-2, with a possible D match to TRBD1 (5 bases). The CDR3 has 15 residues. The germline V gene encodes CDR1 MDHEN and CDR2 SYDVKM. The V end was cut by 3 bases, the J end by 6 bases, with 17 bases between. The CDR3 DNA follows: TGTGCCAGCAGTTTTCCCCTGGGCAGGGACGATGGCTACACCTTC. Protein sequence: CASSFPLGRDDGYTF.

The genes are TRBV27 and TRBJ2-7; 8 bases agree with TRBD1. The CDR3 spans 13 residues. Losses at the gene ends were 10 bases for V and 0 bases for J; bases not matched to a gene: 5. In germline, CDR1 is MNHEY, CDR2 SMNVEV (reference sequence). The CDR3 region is CATQGALSYEQYF. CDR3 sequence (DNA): TGTGCCACTCAGGGGGCCCTCTCCTACGAGCAGTACTTC.

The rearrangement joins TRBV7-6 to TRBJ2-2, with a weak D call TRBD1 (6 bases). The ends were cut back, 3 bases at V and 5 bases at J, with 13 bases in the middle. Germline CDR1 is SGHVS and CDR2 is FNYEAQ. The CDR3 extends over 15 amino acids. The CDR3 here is CASSFRGGGTGELFF. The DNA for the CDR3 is TGTGCCAGCAGCTTCAGGGGCGGTGGGACCGGGGAGCTGTTTTTT.

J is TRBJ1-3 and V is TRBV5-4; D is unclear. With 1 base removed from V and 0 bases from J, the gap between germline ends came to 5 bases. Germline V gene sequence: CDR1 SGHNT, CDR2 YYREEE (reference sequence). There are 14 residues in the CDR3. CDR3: CASSLWGSGNTIYF. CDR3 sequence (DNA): TGTGCCAGCAGCTTGTGGGGCTCTGGAAACACCATATATTTT.

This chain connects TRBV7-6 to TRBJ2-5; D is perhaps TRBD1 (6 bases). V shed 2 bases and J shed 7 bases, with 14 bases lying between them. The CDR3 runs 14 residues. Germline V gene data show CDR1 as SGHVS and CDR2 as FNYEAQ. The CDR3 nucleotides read TGTGCCAGCAGCTTAACCACAGGGAGTGGGACCCAGTACTTC. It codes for CASSLTTGSGTQYF.

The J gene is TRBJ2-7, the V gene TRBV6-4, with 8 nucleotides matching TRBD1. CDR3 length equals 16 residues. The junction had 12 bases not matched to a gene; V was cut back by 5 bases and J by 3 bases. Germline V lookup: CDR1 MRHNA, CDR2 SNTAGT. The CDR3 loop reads CASSTYRDRWNYEQYF. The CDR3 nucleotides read TGTGCCAGCAGTACCTACCGGGACAGGTGGAACTACGAGCAGTACTTC.

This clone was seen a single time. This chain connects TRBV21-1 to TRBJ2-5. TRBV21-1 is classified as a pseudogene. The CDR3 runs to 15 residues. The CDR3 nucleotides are TGTGCCAGCAGCAAAGAGGAAAAAGGCCAAGAGACCCAGTACTTC. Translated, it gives CASSKEEKGQETQYF.

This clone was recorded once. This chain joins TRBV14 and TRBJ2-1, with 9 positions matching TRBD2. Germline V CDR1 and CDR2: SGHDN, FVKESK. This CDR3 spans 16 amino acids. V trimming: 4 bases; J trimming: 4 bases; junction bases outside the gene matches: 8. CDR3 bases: TGTGCCAGCAGCCCCTCGGGACTAGCCGCTTACAATGAGCAGTTCTTC. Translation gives CASSPSGLAAYNEQFF.

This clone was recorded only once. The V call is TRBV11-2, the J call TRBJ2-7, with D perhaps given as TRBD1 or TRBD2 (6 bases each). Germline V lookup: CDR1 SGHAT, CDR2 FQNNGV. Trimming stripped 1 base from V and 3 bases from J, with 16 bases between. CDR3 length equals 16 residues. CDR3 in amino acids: CASSLAGGGLLYEQYF. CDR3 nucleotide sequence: TGTGCCAGCAGCTTAGCCGGAGGGGGACTCCTCTACGAGCAGTACTTC. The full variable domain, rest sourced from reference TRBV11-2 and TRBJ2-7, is EAGVAQSPRYKIIEKRQSVAFWCNPISGHATLYWYQQILGQGPKLLIQFQNNGVVDDSQLPKDRFSAERLKGVDSTLKIQPAKLEDSAVYLCASSLAGGGLLYEQYFGPGTRLTVT.

The CDR3 region is CASSYSGAVYGYTF. CDR3 DNA sequence: TGTGCCAGCAGTTACTCGGGGGCTGTCTATGGCTACACCTTC. The chain links TRBV6-6 to TRBJ1-2; TRBD1 might be the D (6 bases). Trimming cost V 0 bases and J 4 bases, with 9 bases left between them. The CDR3 totals 14 residues. CDR1 MNHNY and CDR2 SVGAGI come from the germline V gene (reference sequence).

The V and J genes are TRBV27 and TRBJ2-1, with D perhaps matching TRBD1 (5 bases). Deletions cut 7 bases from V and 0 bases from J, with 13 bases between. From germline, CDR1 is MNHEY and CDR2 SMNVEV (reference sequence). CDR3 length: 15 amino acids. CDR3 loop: CASNRYSSSYNEQFF. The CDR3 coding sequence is TGTGCCAGCAACAGGTACTCGAGCTCCTACAATGAGCAGTTCTTC.

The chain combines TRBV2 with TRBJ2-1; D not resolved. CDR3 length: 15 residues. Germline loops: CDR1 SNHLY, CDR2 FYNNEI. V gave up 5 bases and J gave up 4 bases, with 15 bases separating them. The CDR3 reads CASSTAAGPYNEQFF. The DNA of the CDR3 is TGTGCCAGCAGTACCGCGGCCGGGCCGTACAATGAGCAGTTCTTC.

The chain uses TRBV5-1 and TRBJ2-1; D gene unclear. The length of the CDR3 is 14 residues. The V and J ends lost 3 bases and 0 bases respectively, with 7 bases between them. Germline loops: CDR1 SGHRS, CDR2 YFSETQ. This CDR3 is CASSWASSYNEQFF. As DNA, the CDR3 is TGCGCCAGCAGCTGGGCAAGCTCCTACAATGAGCAGTTCTTC. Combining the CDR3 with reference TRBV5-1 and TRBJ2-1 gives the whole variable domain KAGVTQTPRYLIKTRGQQVTLSCSPISGHRSVSWYQQTPGQGLQFLFEYFSETQRNKGNFPGRFSGRQFSNSRSEMNVSTLELGDSALYLCASSWASSYNEQFFGPGTRLTVL.